What follows are 26 T cell receptor beta chains derived from one specimen sequenced in a study of cytotoxic CD8 clonotypes in ibrutinib-treated CLL. Sequencing was performed with immunoSEQ multiplex PCR; in TCRdb, only in-frame clones are kept and a portion is missing. The data show approximately 210,000 clones, with about two thirds seen just once and under 15% held by the top ten. The sequencing here drew on PBMCs, taken after 24 months of ibrutinib treatment. Source of these receptors: a human donor with chronic lymphocytic leukemia.

The rearrangement joins TRBV5-6 to TRBJ1-3; TRBD1 is a possible D gene (6 bases). From germline, CDR1 is SGHDT and CDR2 YYEEEE. The CDR3 runs to 15 residues. V lost 9 bases and J lost 5, with 21 bases in between. CDR3 nucleotides: TGTGCCACCTCGCCCAGGGGCAAAGGGAGAAACACCATATATTTT. Residues: CATSPRGKGRNTIYF.

In its sample, this clone was seen a few times. The chain carries TRBV7-2 and TRBJ2-1, with 7 bases fitting TRBD2. Unmatched junction bases numbered 6, after V lost 3 bases and J lost 4 bases. The CDR3 has 15 residues. Germline V lookup: CDR1 SGHTA, CDR2 FQGNSA. The DNA of the CDR3 is TGTGCCAGCAGCTTTAGCGGGTTTACATACAATGAGCAGTTCTTC. It encodes CASSFSGFTYNEQFF.

The chain is built from TRBV7-2 and TRBJ2-3; 8 nucleotides line up with TRBD2. The V and J ends lost 6 bases and 0 bases, in that order; junction bases with no gene match: 11. The CDR3 is 17 residues long. Germline loops: CDR1 SGHTA, CDR2 FQGNSA. This CDR3 reads CASRTGRTSPSTDTQYF. The CDR3 region has the DNA TGTGCCAGCAGGACGGGCAGGACTAGCCCTAGCACAGATACGCAGTATTTT.

The chain is built from TRBV7-3 and TRBJ2-1; 9 bases fit TRBD2. Germline V CDR1 and CDR2: SGHTA, FQGTGA. The CDR3 is 17 residues long. V lost 2 bases to trimming and J lost 6 bases; unmatched junction nucleotides: 11. In nucleotides, the CDR3 is TGTGCCAGCAGCTTATTTCCTAGCGGGAAGACGGGCAATGAGCAGTTCTTC. As protein: CASSLFPSGKTGNEQFF.

The rearrangement uses TRBV5-1 and TRBJ1-1; 8 positions agree with TRBD1. The J segment lost 0 bases and the V segment lost 7 bases, leaving 8 bases of the junction unmatched. The CDR3 covers 15 residues. Germline V gene data show CDR1 as SGHRS and CDR2 as YFSETQ. This CDR3 reads CASVGQGGVNTEAFF. DNA for the CDR3: TGCGCCAGCGTCGGACAGGGTGGGGTGAACACTGAAGCTTTCTTT.

The CDR3 DNA reads TGCGCCAGCAGCCCGACAGGGTTGGATGAGACCCAGTACTTC. Translating gives CASSPTGLDETQYF. The rearrangement links TRBV5-1 to TRBJ2-5; 7 nucleotides match TRBD1. The junction had 8 bases not matched to a gene; V was cut back by 4 bases and J by 5 bases. Germline CDR1 is SGHRS and CDR2 is YFSETQ. This CDR3 region has 14 residues.

The chain carries TRBV9 and TRBJ1-2; D not certain. Trimming left V 0 bases short and J 0 bases short, with 9 bases between. The CDR3 extends over 15 amino acids. Germline loops: CDR1 SGDLS, CDR2 YYNGEE. The CDR3 nucleotides read TGTGCCAGCAGCGTAGGGATTCCCGCTAACTATGGCTACACCTTC. Its protein is CASSVGIPANYGYTF. Drawing the rest from reference TRBV9 and TRBJ1-2, the complete variable domain is DSGVTQTPKHLITATGQRVTLRCSPRSGDLSVYWYQQSLDQGLQFLIQYYNGEERAKGNILERFSAQQFPDLHSELNLSSLELGDSALYFCASSVGIPANYGYTFGSGTRLTVV.

The table lists this clone with a count of one. The chain carries TRBV27 and TRBJ2-5; 14 positions match TRBD2. The CDR3 spans 16 residues. Per the germline V gene, CDR1 is MNHEY and CDR2 is SMNVEV (reference sequence). With V trimmed by 5 bases and J by 4 bases, 6 bases remained unmatched. The CDR3 loop reads CASSRLAGGFGETQYF. For the CDR3, the DNA is TGTGCCAGCAGTCGACTAGCGGGAGGGTTTGGAGAGACCCAGTACTTC.

In this sample, this clone turned up a few times. This sequence joins TRBV4-1 and TRBJ2-7; D is possibly TRBD2 (6 bases). Germline V gives CDR1 MGHRA, CDR2 YSYEKL. CDR3 length: 14 residues. With 10 bases removed from V and 3 bases from J, the gap between germline ends came to 19 bases. CDR3 DNA sequence: TGCGCCACCTCGCCAACTAGCAGAGGCTACGAGCAGTACTTC. This translates into CATSPTSRGYEQYF.

The rearrangement joins TRBV19 to TRBJ2-2; D remains ambiguous. The CDR3 runs to 13 residues. In germline, CDR1 is LNHDA, CDR2 SQIVND (reference sequence). V shed 6 bases and J shed 1 base, with 6 bases lying between them. This CDR3 reads CASRFRNTGELFF. As DNA, the CDR3 is TGTGCCAGTAGGTTCAGGAACACCGGGGAGCTGTTTTTT.

The chain carries TRBV4-1 and TRBJ2-1; D might be TRBD1 (6 bases). V gave up 1 base and J gave up 3 bases, with 10 bases separating them. The CDR3 length is 15 residues. Germline CDR1 is MGHRA and CDR2 is YSYEKL. This CDR3 reads CASSQGRQVYNEQFF. CDR3 sequence (DNA): TGCGCCAGCAGCCAAGGGAGACAGGTCTACAATGAGCAGTTCTTC.

The chain couples TRBV29-1 to TRBJ2-1; a possible D gene is TRBD2 (5 bases). The CDR3 is 15 residues long. Germline V gene lookup returns CDR1 SQVTM and CDR2 ANQGSEA. V shed 7 bases and J shed 2 bases, with 18 bases lying between them. The DNA of the CDR3 is TGCAGCGGGCGCCTAAGCGGAGGAGCCTACAATGAGCAGTTCTTC. Its translation is CSGRLSGGAYNEQFF.

CDR3 nucleotides: TGTGCCAGCAGGGACAGGCTAGCCAAAAACATTCAGTACTTC. Its translation: CASRDRLAKNIQYF. The chain employs TRBV6-1 and TRBJ2-4; 7 positions match TRBD1. Trimming removed 6 bases from V and 0 bases from J; junction bases left unmatched: 2. This CDR3 is 14 amino acids long. Germline values: CDR1 MNHNS, CDR2 SASEGT.

The chain recombines TRBV5-1 with TRBJ1-1; D gene unclear. The V gene's germline CDR1 is SGHRS and CDR2 YFSETQ. Trimming shortened V by 0 bases and J by 4 bases, and 13 bases separated the two germline ends. The CDR3 contains 15 residues. The CDR3 sequence: CASSLVGIGSTEAFF. CDR3 sequence (DNA): TGCGCCAGCAGCTTGGTAGGGATTGGGAGCACTGAAGCTTTCTTT.

The chain combines TRBV5-1 with TRBJ2-1; 10 positions match TRBD1. The CDR3 is 16 residues long. After removal of 4 bases from V and 2 bases from J, the junction contained 6 bases not matched to a gene. Germline V gene lookup returns CDR1 SGHRS and CDR2 YFSETQ. The CDR3 DNA sequence: TGCGCCAGCAGCCAGGGACAGGGGCCTACCTACAATGAGCAGTTCTTC. Translated, it gives CASSQGQGPTYNEQFF. Full variable domain (remainder filled in from reference TRBV5-1 and TRBJ2-1): KAGVTQTPRYLIKTRGQQVTLSCSPISGHRSVSWYQQTPGQGLQFLFEYFSETQRNKGNFPGRFSGRQFSNSRSEMNVSTLELGDSALYLCASSQGQGPTYNEQFFGPGTRLTVL.

The CDR3 sequence: CASSLTGVSNQPQHF. CDR3 coding DNA: TGTGCCAGCAGTTTAACAGGGGTTAGCAATCAGCCCCAGCATTTT. This sequence joins TRBV28 and TRBJ1-5, with 7 bases aligning to TRBD1. Germline V lookup: CDR1 MDHEN, CDR2 SYDVKM. Unmatched junction bases numbered 1, after V lost 2 bases and J lost 0 bases. The CDR3 is 15 residues long.

This chain links TRBV29-1 with TRBJ2-1, with 11 bases fitting TRBD2. The CDR3 length is 15 residues. Germline-derived CDR1 and CDR2 are SQVTM and ANQGSEA. Trimming at V came to 3 bases and at J to 6 bases, leaving 7 bases not matched to a gene. This CDR3 is CSVESRLAGINEQFF. Here the CDR3 DNA reads TGCAGCGTTGAGAGCCGACTAGCGGGAATCAATGAGCAGTTCTTC.

The rearrangement uses TRBV6-5 and TRBJ1-2; D is perhaps TRBD1 (5 bases). This CDR3 is built from 13 residues. Deletions cut 2 bases from V and 4 bases from J, with 8 bases between. The germline CDR1 and CDR2 sequences are MNHEY and SVGAGI. The CDR3 DNA sequence: TGTGCCAGCAGTTACGGGGGAGGCTATGGCTACACCTTC. Translated: CASSYGGGYGYTF.

The chain is built from TRBV5-1 and TRBJ2-7; 9 bases map to TRBD2. V shed 0 bases, J shed 5 bases, and the junction held 3 bases outside the gene matches. The germline gives CDR1 SGHRS, CDR2 YFSETQ. This CDR3 has 14 residues. CDR3 loop: CASSLVAGVHEQYF. CDR3 sequence (DNA): TGCGCCAGCAGCTTGGTAGCGGGAGTACACGAGCAGTACTTC. The complete variable domain, with remaining parts taken from reference TRBV5-1 and TRBJ2-7, reads KAGVTQTPRYLIKTRGQQVTLSCSPISGHRSVSWYQQTPGQGLQFLFEYFSETQRNKGNFPGRFSGRQFSNSRSEMNVSTLELGDSALYLCASSLVAGVHEQYFGPGTRLTVT.

This clone appeared once. This sequence joins TRBV2 and TRBJ2-1; 10 positions match TRBD2. With V trimmed by 6 bases and J by 4 bases, 6 bases remained unmatched. The length of the CDR3 is 15 residues. Per germline, CDR1 SNHLY and CDR2 FYNNEI. Here the CDR3 DNA reads TGTGCCAGCAGCAGAGGACTAGCGGAATACAATGAGCAGTTCTTC. This sequence encodes CASSRGLAEYNEQFF.

This chain uses TRBV25-1 with TRBJ2-7; possible D gene TRBD2, 6 bases. The CDR3 runs 13 residues. Germline values: CDR1 MGHDK, CDR2 SYGVNS. Deletions cut 9 bases from V and 0 bases from J, with 12 bases between. DNA for the CDR3: TGTGCCAGTGGGGCTAGCGCCTCCTACGAGCAGTACTTC. Translating gives CASGASASYEQYF.

In the case of this clone: This same CDR3 is encoded by further DNA sequences in the sample. The chain recombines TRBV5-6 with TRBJ2-7, with D unresolved. The CDR3 length is 13 residues. Germline V gene sequence: CDR1 SGHDT, CDR2 YYEEEE. V lost 0 bases and J 3 bases, leaving 7 bases between the germline ends. The CDR3 sequence: CASSLGSSYEQYF. The CDR3, as DNA: TGTGCCAGCAGCTTGGGATCAAGCTACGAGCAGTACTTC.

The gene calls are TRBV7-2 and TRBJ2-2; D is possibly TRBD1 or TRBD2 (6 bases each). V was trimmed by 5 bases and J by 0 bases, leaving 13 bases between them. CDR1 is SGHTA, CDR2 FQGNSA, per germline. This CDR3 spans 16 amino acids. The CDR3 is CASSRGGSTNTGELFF. DNA of the CDR3: TGTGCCAGCAGCCGAGGGGGGTCCACGAACACCGGGGAGCTGTTTTTT.

The chain links TRBV10-3 to TRBJ1-5; 11 bases align to TRBD1. The CDR3 totals 17 residues. Germline V gene lookup returns CDR1 ENHRY and CDR2 SYGVKD. The J segment lost 2 bases and the V segment lost 0 bases, leaving 3 bases of the junction unmatched. The CDR3 protein is CAISESWTGGGNQPQHF. Here the CDR3 DNA reads TGTGCCATCAGTGAGTCGTGGACAGGGGGCGGCAATCAGCCCCAGCATTTT.

The chain carries TRBV6-6 and TRBJ2-2; no definite D call. In germline, CDR1 is MNHNY, CDR2 SVGAGI (reference sequence). V was clipped by 2 bases and J by 1 base, with 8 bases between them. CDR3 length equals 15 residues. CDR3 amino acids: CASSYPYGNTGELFF. CDR3 DNA: TGTGCCAGCAGTTACCCTTACGGGAACACCGGGGAGCTGTTTTTT.

Written as DNA, the CDR3 is TGTGCCAGCAGCTTACAGCGCTCTGGAAACACCATATATTTT. Translation: CASSLQRSGNTIYF. The rearrangement links TRBV7-2 to TRBJ1-3; D uncertain. The V gene's germline CDR1 is SGHTA and CDR2 FQGNSA. V was pared by 2 bases and J by 0 bases, with 5 bases between. The CDR3 is 14 residues long.